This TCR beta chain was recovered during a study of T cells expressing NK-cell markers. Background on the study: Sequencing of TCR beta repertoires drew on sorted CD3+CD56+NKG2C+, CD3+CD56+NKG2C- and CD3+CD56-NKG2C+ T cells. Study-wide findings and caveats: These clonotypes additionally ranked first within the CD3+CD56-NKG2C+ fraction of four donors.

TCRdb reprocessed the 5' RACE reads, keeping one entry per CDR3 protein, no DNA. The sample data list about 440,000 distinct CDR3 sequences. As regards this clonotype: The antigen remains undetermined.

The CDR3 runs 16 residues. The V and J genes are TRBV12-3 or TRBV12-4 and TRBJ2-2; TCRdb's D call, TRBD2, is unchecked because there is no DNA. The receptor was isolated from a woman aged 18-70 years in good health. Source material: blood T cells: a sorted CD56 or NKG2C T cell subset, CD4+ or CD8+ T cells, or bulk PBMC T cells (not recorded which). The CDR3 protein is CASSLLAGGRTGELFF.